What follows is one TCR beta chain and its context. Its antigen is currently unknown. The sequenced template was RNA, covering the TCR beta CDR3 region. Scientists carried out first-round RT-PCR using HTBI primers and then a second-round multiplex PCR. TCRdb recomputed calls from the multiplex PCR reads with MiXCR, one row per CDR3 protein. The table shows 740,000 or so distinct CDR3 sequences, with 35% to 50% occurring only once. This specimen belongs to a study of Graves' ophthalmopathy and Graves' hyperthyroidism. Study results and caveats: Classification of ophthalmopathy versus stable hyperthyroidism by a 13-signature model yielded around 88% sensitivity and around 76% specificity.

V lost 5 bases to trimming and J lost 5 bases; unmatched junction nucleotides: 8. Per the germline V gene, CDR1 is ENHRY and CDR2 is SYGVKD. CDR3 length: 14 amino acids. This sequence was found in an adult man with Graves' ophthalmopathy. J is TRBJ1-1 and V is TRBV10-3; 7 bases line up with TRBD1. Sequencing was performed on peripheral blood. The CDR3 coding sequence is TGTGCCATCAGTCGGGACAGCCTGAGGACTGAAGCTTTCTTT. Amino acid sequence: CAISRDSLRTEAFF.